Listed below are T cell receptor beta chains from one sample, sequenced in a study of OX40 agonist ivuxolimab in advanced cancers. Method: immunoSEQ multiplex PCR; TCRdb's copy keeps in-frame clones and lacks some. The table includes more than 55,000 clones, roughly 80% detected once. The specimen comprised CD4+ or CD8+ T cells sorted from blood, sampled in a trial of the OX40 agonist ivuxolimab. The origin of the receptors is an adult with an advanced solid tumor such as melanoma, head and neck, liver or kidney cancer. Both conserved end residues are part of each CDR3. A D gene is named only where the DNA matches it firmly. Clone size, where shown, is once, few, many, or a class for clones that have expanded.

size: -; V: TRBV7-8; D: -; J: TRBJ2-3; DNA: TGTGCCAGCAGCCGGGGACTCTCGAGCACAGATACGCAGTATTTT; CDR3: CASSRGLSSTDTQYF
size: -; V: TRBV28; D: TRBD1; J: TRBJ2-5; DNA: TGTGCCAGCAGTCCCGGACAGGCCCAAGAGACCCAGTACTTC; CDR3: CASSPGQAQETQYF
size: -; V: TRBV7-2; D: TRBD2; J: TRBJ2-7; DNA: TGTGCCAGCAGCCTAGCGGGGGGCTCCTACGAGCAGTACTTC; CDR3: CASSLAGGSYEQYF
size: -; V: TRBV11-3; D: TRBD2; J: TRBJ2-1; DNA: TGTGCCAGCAGCTTAGGGGGGGGTAGCGGGAAGCAGTTCTTC; CDR3: CASSLGGGSGKQFF
size: -; V: TRBV10-3; D: TRBD1; J: TRBJ1-4; DNA: TGTGCCATCAGCCGACAGGGGGCAACTAATGAAAAACTGTTTTTT; CDR3: CAISRQGATNEKLFF
size: -; V: TRBV5-1; D: -; J: TRBJ2-2; DNA: TGCGCCAGCAGCTTGGACGGCGGGGAGCTGTTTTTT; CDR3: CASSLDGGELFF
size: -; V: TRBV27; D: TRBD2; J: TRBJ2-7; DNA: TGTGCCAGCAGGTCTAGCGGGAGGTCTCTTTACGAGCAGTACTTC; CDR3: CASRSSGRSLYEQYF
size: -; V: TRBV2; D: -; J: TRBJ2-1; DNA: TGTGCCAGCAGTGAAGCGGGGGCTACCTACAATGAGCAGTTCTTC; CDR3: CASSEAGATYNEQFF
size: -; V: TRBV6-5; D: TRBD1; J: TRBJ1-1; DNA: TGTGCCAGCAGTAGGACAGGGGAAACTGAAGCTTTCTTT; CDR3: CASSRTGETEAFF
size: -; V: TRBV10-1; D: -; J: TRBJ2-2; DNA: TGCGCCAGCCGGAGTGATCTTGACACCGGGGAGCTGTTTTTT; CDR3: CASRSDLDTGELFF
size: -; V: TRBV4-2; D: TRBD2; J: TRBJ2-1; DNA: TGTGCCAGCAGCCAAGATAGCGGGGGGGCCTACAATGAGCAGTTCTTC; CDR3: CASSQDSGGAYNEQFF
size: -; V: TRBV5-1; D: -; J: TRBJ2-1; DNA: TGCGCCAGCAGCCCGCCCCTCGGTCACAATGAGCAGTTCTTC; CDR3: CASSPPLGHNEQFF
size: -; V: TRBV10-1; D: -; J: TRBJ2-3; DNA: TGCGCCAGCAGTGAGGACGGAGGGAACACAGATACGCAGTATTTT; CDR3: CASSEDGGNTDTQYF
size: -; V: TRBV18; D: TRBD1; J: TRBJ1-2; DNA: TGTGCCAGCTCACCAACAGGGGGTGGCTATGGCTACACCTTC; CDR3: CASSPTGGGYGYTF
size: -; V: TRBV29-1; D: TRBD1; J: TRBJ1-4; DNA: TGCAGCGTTGAAGGGGATGAACGGGACAGTGAAAAACTGTTTTTT; CDR3: CSVEGDERDSEKLFF
size: -; V: TRBV11-2; D: -; J: TRBJ2-2; DNA: TGTGCCAGCAGCTTAATCAGGGGCGGAAAACGGACCGGGGAGCTGTTTTTT; CDR3: CASSLIRGGKRTGELFF
size: -; V: TRBV6-1; D: -; J: TRBJ1-3; DNA: TGTGCCAGCAGCCTACTCGGGCTTGGAAACACCATATATTTT; CDR3: CASSLLGLGNTIYF
size: -; V: TRBV6-6; D: -; J: TRBJ1-1; DNA: TGTGCCAGCAGTACCCGGACACTGAACACTGAAGCTTTCTTT; CDR3: CASSTRTLNTEAFF
size: -; V: TRBV29-1; D: TRBD2; J: TRBJ2-7; DNA: TGCAGCGTCCGAGAGCGGGATCTCGGTGGGCAGTACTTC; CDR3: CSVRERDLGGQYF
size: -; V: TRBV30; D: -; J: TRBJ2-1; DNA: TGTGCCTGGAGGTCGGCGGGTGAGCAGTTCTTC; CDR3: CAWRSAGEQFF
size: -; V: TRBV25-1; D: -; J: TRBJ1-5; DNA: TGTGCCAGCAGTGGAGACTATAGCAATCAGCCCCAGCATTTT; CDR3: CASSGDYSNQPQHF
size: -; V: TRBV19; D: TRBD1; J: TRBJ1-5; DNA: TGTGCCAGTCGGGACAGGGATTTCCAGCCCCAGCATTTT; CDR3: CASRDRDFQPQHF
size: -; V: TRBV6-1; D: -; J: TRBJ1-1; DNA: TGTGCCAGCACTCCGTTTAGCGGGGGGACTGAAGCTTTCTTT; CDR3: CASTPFSGGTEAFF
size: -; V: TRBV19; D: TRBD1; J: TRBJ1-4; DNA: TGTGCCAGTAGTCGTCCGACCGGGACAGGGCCAACGGGGAATGAAAAACTGTTTTTT; CDR3: CASSRPTGTGPTGNEKLFF
size: -; V: TRBV2; D: -; J: TRBJ1-1; DNA: TGTGCCACCGGAGGGATGAACACTGAAGCTTTCTTT; CDR3: CATGGMNTEAFF
size: -; V: TRBV29-1; D: TRBD2; J: TRBJ2-1; DNA: TGCAGCGTTGAAGCCGATCCGACGGGGGGGCCTCCATACAATGAGCAGTTCTTC; CDR3: CSVEADPTGGPPYNEQFF
size: -; V: TRBV7-9; D: -; J: TRBJ1-2; DNA: TGTGCCAGCAGCATACGGGACGTGGGGGGCTACACCTTC; CDR3: CASSIRDVGGYTF
size: -; V: TRBV18; D: TRBD1; J: TRBJ1-5; DNA: TGTGCCAGCTCAGGGACAGGACCTAATCAGCCCCAGCATTTT; CDR3: CASSGTGPNQPQHF
size: few; V: TRBV9; D: -; J: TRBJ1-1; DNA: TGTGCCAGCAGCGTAGTTGACATCTACCTGAACACTGAAGCTTTCTTT; CDR3: CASSVVDIYLNTEAFF
size: -; V: TRBV19; D: -; J: TRBJ1-5; DNA: TGTGCCAGTAGTTTGACAGGAAGTTATAGCAATCAGCCCCAGCATTTT; CDR3: CASSLTGSYSNQPQHF
size: -; V: TRBV4-2; D: -; J: TRBJ2-7; DNA: TGTGCCAGCAGCCAATTTCTAGCTTTATTTCCCCACGAGCAGTACTTC; CDR3: CASSQFLALFPHEQYF
size: once; V: TRBV5-6; D: -; J: TRBJ1-1; DNA: TGTGCCAGCAGCACAGACGACATTGGCCGTGGTACTGAAGCTTTCTTT; CDR3: CASSTDDIGRGTEAFF
size: -; V: TRBV7-9; D: TRBD1; J: TRBJ2-3; DNA: TGTGCCAGCAGCTCTACAGGGGTCAGCACAGATACGCAGTATTTT; CDR3: CASSSTGVSTDTQYF
size: -; V: TRBV7-2; D: TRBD1; J: TRBJ1-1; DNA: TGTGCCAGCAGCACCTACAGGGGGTTCGACACTGAAGCTTTCTTT; CDR3: CASSTYRGFDTEAFF
size: -; V: TRBV9; D: -; J: TRBJ1-4; DNA: TGTGCCAGCAGCGTAGTAAAGGGGCTAATGGAAAAACTGTTTTTT; CDR3: CASSVVKGLMEKLFF
size: -; V: TRBV11-2; D: -; J: TRBJ1-1; DNA: TGTGCCAGCAGCCCGGGACTCAACACTGAAGCTTTCTTT; CDR3: CASSPGLNTEAFF
size: -; V: TRBV7-2; D: -; J: TRBJ1-4; DNA: TGTGCCAGCAGCTTAGGGCACCTCAGCGAAAAACTGTTTTTT; CDR3: CASSLGHLSEKLFF
size: few; V: TRBV6-4; D: TRBD2; J: TRBJ2-3; DNA: TGTGCCAGCAGTGAGCGGGGGGACACAGATACGCAGTATTTT; CDR3: CASSERGDTDTQYF
size: -; V: TRBV18; D: -; J: TRBJ1-1; DNA: TGTGCCAGCTCACCCCAGGACGGTCTGAACACTGAAGCTTTCTTT; CDR3: CASSPQDGLNTEAFF
size: -; V: TRBV15; D: -; J: TRBJ2-5; DNA: TGTGCCACCAGCTACCGGGGCAGGGGGGACCAAGAGACCCAGTACTTC; CDR3: CATSYRGRGDQETQYF